Listed here are 29 T cell receptor beta chains from one sample, sequenced in a study of T-cell reconstitution after alpha-beta-depleted transplantation in children. Unique molecular identifiers were used to barcode this TCRbeta library. TCRdb re-called the PCR reads with MiXCR, one entry per CDR3 protein. Here the sample spans around 480,000 distinct CDR3 sequences, approximately 32% being singletons. This specimen was PBMCs from the stem cell graft donor, taken from the stem cell graft. Source of these receptors: a human donor who donated a stem cell graft to a child with aplastic anemia.

This chain connects TRBV20-1 to TRBJ2-7; TRBD2 matches 8 bases. This CDR3 is 15 amino acids long. Germline-derived CDR1 and CDR2 are DFQATT and SNEGSKA (reference sequence). With 0 bases clipped from V and 4 bases from J, the junction kept 8 bases outside the gene matches. CDR3 protein: CSAREWRGVGYEQYV. The CDR3 DNA reads as TGCAGTGCTAGAGAATGGCGGGGGGTCGGATACGAGCAGTACGTC.

CDR3 protein: CASSFLAPSSYNEQFF. CDR3 coding DNA: TGTGCCAGCAGTTTTCTCGCGCCCAGCTCCTACAATGAGCAGTTCTTC. V and J are TRBV27 and TRBJ2-1; D unclear. This CDR3 is 16 amino acids long. Germline values: CDR1 MNHEY, CDR2 SMNVEV (reference sequence). V dropped 3 bases and J dropped 0 bases, with 12 bases sitting between them.

The rearrangement joins TRBV5-1 to TRBJ2-3; a possible D gene is TRBD1 (6 bases). Germline CDR1 SGHRS, CDR2 YFSETQ. V was clipped by 4 bases and J by 2 bases, with 17 bases between them. The CDR3 extends over 16 amino acids. Written as DNA, the CDR3 is TGCGCCAGCAGCCCAATAGGGACAATCTCCACAGATACGCAGTATTTT. Translation: CASSPIGTISTDTQYF.

The chain is built from TRBV28 and TRBJ2-3; weak D call: TRBD1 (5 bases). CDR1 is MDHEN, CDR2 SYDVKM, per germline. The CDR3 spans 15 residues. With 5 bases removed from V and 0 bases from J, the gap between germline ends came to 12 bases. The CDR3 sequence: CASSTAQGSTDTQYF. The CDR3 DNA reads as TGTGCCAGCAGTACGGCCCAGGGTAGCACAGATACGCAGTATTTT.

The chain has TRBV6-1 and TRBJ1-4; D might be TRBD1 (6 bases). Germline V gives CDR1 MNHNS, CDR2 SASEGT. The CDR3 is made up of 14 amino acids. The V end was cut by 6 bases, the J end by 7 bases, with 15 bases between. This CDR3 is CASRTLGGREKLFF. The CDR3 DNA reads TGTGCCAGCAGGACCTTGGGGGGGCGTGAAAAACTGTTTTTT.

The CDR3 is CSASPSGRPGEQFF. The DNA for the CDR3 is TGCAGTGCTTCCCCTAGCGGGAGGCCGGGTGAGCAGTTCTTC. The J gene is TRBJ2-1, the V gene TRBV20-1; TRBD2 agrees at 11 bases. CDR1 and CDR2 (germline): DFQATT, SNEGSKA (reference sequence). The CDR3 spans 14 residues. V trimming: 5 bases; J trimming: 9 bases; junction bases outside the gene matches: 9.

This clonotype was detected a few times. The rearrangement links TRBV20-1 to TRBJ2-1; tentatively, D is TRBD2 (6 bases). Trimming cost V 7 bases and J 5 bases, with 15 bases left between them. The CDR3 totals 13 residues. Germline CDR1 and CDR2: DFQATT and SNEGSKA (reference sequence). Here the CDR3 reads CSVLKRVDNEQFF. The CDR3 region has the DNA TGCAGTGTCCTCAAGCGGGTGGACAATGAGCAGTTCTTC.

The rearrangement uses TRBV29-1 and TRBJ2-1; 7 bases match TRBD2. There are 16 residues in the CDR3. Germline V CDR1 and CDR2: SQVTM, ANQGSEA. V lost 0 bases to trimming and J lost 4 bases; unmatched junction nucleotides: 9. Here the CDR3 DNA reads TGCAGCGTTGAAGATCGTAGTAGCGGGTTGTACAATGAGCAGTTCTTC. Protein product: CSVEDRSSGLYNEQFF.

V and J are TRBV7-2 and TRBJ1-1; TRBD1 is a possible D gene (5 bases). Deletions cut 2 bases from V and 10 bases from J, with 14 bases between. From germline, CDR1 is SGHTA and CDR2 FQGNSA. There are 13 residues in the CDR3. CDR3 DNA: TGTGCCAGCAGCTTATTGGGGCAGGTCGGAGCTTTCTTT. It encodes CASSLLGQVGAFF.

V usage is TRBV11-3 and J usage is TRBJ2-5; D possibly uses TRBD1 or TRBD2 (5 bases each). Germline V lookup: CDR1 SGHNT, CDR2 YENEEA. Between the trimmed V and J ends, which lost 4 bases and 7 bases, there was a span of 13 bases. This CDR3 spans 13 amino acids. CDR3: CASSSGTVRTQYF. CDR3 bases: TGTGCCAGCAGCTCTGGGACCGTAAGGACCCAGTACTTC.

The table lists this clonotype with a count of one. The chain links TRBV6-4 to TRBJ2-1; D possibly corresponds to TRBD2 (6 bases). Germline V gene sequence: CDR1 MRHNA, CDR2 SNTAGT. Deletions cut 5 bases from V and 6 bases from J, with 17 bases between. This CDR3 is 15 amino acids long. The CDR3 here is CASSPQGLSSNEQFF. DNA for the CDR3: TGTGCCAGCAGTCCCCAGGGACTGTCGAGCAATGAGCAGTTCTTC.

J is TRBJ1-5 and V is TRBV19; D not resolved. Trimming removed 1 base at V and 4 bases at J, with 14 bases between. CDR3 size: 16 residues. Germline V gives CDR1 LNHDA, CDR2 SQIVND (reference sequence). Here the CDR3 DNA reads TGTGCCAGTAGTATAGGGGAAAATCGGATTAATCAGCCCCAGCATTTT. Translation gives CASSIGENRINQPQHF.

This rearrangement joins TRBV20-1 to TRBJ1-6; possible D gene TRBD1, 6 bases. V was pared by 6 bases and J by 8 bases, with 14 bases between. The CDR3 contains 13 residues. Germline V gene sequence: CDR1 DFQATT, CDR2 SNEGSKA (reference sequence). CDR3 in DNA: TGCAGTGCAACCGGGACAAAAGATTCACCCCTCCACTTT. Amino acids: CSATGTKDSPLHF.

The chain joins TRBV7-9 to TRBJ1-1, with TRBD1 identical over 7 bases. Germline lookup yields CDR1 SEHNR and CDR2 FQNEAQ (reference sequence). J was trimmed by 3 bases and V by 5 bases; bases with no gene match: 6. The CDR3 extends over 14 amino acids. The CDR3 DNA sequence: TGTGCCAGCAGCGCGACAGGGATGTACACTGAAGCTTTCTTT. Protein: CASSATGMYTEAFF. The full variable domain, rest sourced from reference TRBV7-9 and TRBJ1-1, is DTGVSQNPRHKITKRGQNVTFRCDPISEHNRLYWYRQTLGQGPEFLTYFQNEAQLEKSRLLSDRFSAERPKGSFSTLEIQRTEQGDSAMYLCASSATGMYTEAFFGQGTRLTVV.

The genes are TRBV18 and TRBJ2-7; D gene ambiguous. Germline V gene sequence: CDR1 KGHSH, CDR2 LQKENI. CDR3 length: 16 residues. The V end was cut by 4 bases, the J end by 3 bases, with 19 bases between. In DNA, the CDR3 is TGTGCCAGCTCACTATCCGGGCCCACCACCAACTACGAGCAGTACTTC. Translating it yields CASSLSGPTTNYEQYF.

This clonotype was seen a few times. The rearrangement uses TRBV20-1 and TRBJ1-2; unclear D gene. Trimming removed 6 bases from V and 0 bases from J, with 14 bases in between. This CDR3 has 14 amino acids. Germline loops: CDR1 DFQATT, CDR2 SNEGSKA (reference sequence). CDR3 nucleotides: TGCAGTGCGGGTGCGGACGGTTCTAACTATGGCTACACCTTC. This sequence encodes CSAGADGSNYGYTF.

The chain recombines TRBV12-3 or TRBV12-4 with TRBJ1-2, with a possible D match to TRBD1 (6 bases). This CDR3 region has 14 residues. Trimming pared 3 bases from V and 1 base from J, leaving 9 bases between. The CDR3 loop reads CASSFDRLNYGYTF. CDR3 in DNA: TGTGCCAGCAGTTTTGACAGGCTTAACTATGGCTACACCTTC.

The chain uses TRBV28 and TRBJ2-7, with D hard to call. V gave up 2 bases and J gave up 1 base, with 12 bases separating them. Germline V lookup: CDR1 MDHEN, CDR2 SYDVKM. The length of the CDR3 is 15 residues. The CDR3 loop is CASSLSSGPSYEQYV. In nucleotides, the CDR3 is TGTGCCAGCAGTTTAAGCTCAGGTCCGTCCTACGAGCAGTACGTC.

The V call is TRBV20-1, the J call TRBJ2-3; D not resolved. V was pared by 1 base and J by 4 bases, with 9 bases between. The CDR3 has 13 residues. Germline CDR1 and CDR2: DFQATT and SNEGSKA (reference sequence). In DNA form, the CDR3 reads TGCAGTGCTAGAGGGTCATTGGCAGATACGCAGTATTTT. Translating gives CSARGSLADTQYF.

The J gene is TRBJ2-2, the V gene TRBV20-1, with no clear D. The V and J ends lost 3 bases and 4 bases respectively, with 6 bases between them. This CDR3 region has 12 residues. In germline, CDR1 is DFQATT, CDR2 SNEGSKA (reference sequence). The CDR3 nucleotides read TGCAGTGCTAGGGGCATCACCGGGGAGCTGTTTTTT. It codes for CSARGITGELFF.

This chain uses TRBV11-2 with TRBJ2-1; the match to TRBD2 covers 13 bases. V gave up 0 bases and J gave up 8 bases; unmatched junction bases: 13. The germline CDR1 and CDR2 sequences are SGHAT and FQNNGV. This CDR3 region has 19 residues. CDR3 nucleotide sequence: TGTGCCAGCAGCTTAGATGGGACGAGGACTAGCGGGAGTTTTCATGAGCAGTTCTTC. Protein product: CASSLDGTRTSGSFHEQFF.

This sequence joins TRBV27 and TRBJ2-1; D is possibly TRBD2 (6 bases). Trimming took off 5 bases at V and 6 bases at J, with 17 bases between the two ends. Germline CDR1 is MNHEY and CDR2 is SMNVEV (reference sequence). The CDR3 covers 15 residues. The CDR3 DNA follows: TGTGCCAGCAGTCCGGGAGTCCTCGGGCGCAATGAGCAGTTCTTC. Its protein is CASSPGVLGRNEQFF.

In this sample, this clonotype turned up many times. The J gene is TRBJ1-2, the V gene TRBV6-5; D is ambiguous. Germline V CDR1 and CDR2: MNHEY, SVGAGI. V dropped 0 bases and J dropped 6 bases, with 14 bases sitting between them. The CDR3 is 15 residues long. This CDR3 reads CASSYSLMGLDGYTF. Written as DNA, the CDR3 is TGTGCCAGCAGTTACTCGCTTATGGGTCTGGATGGCTACACCTTC.

V usage is TRBV14 and J usage is TRBJ2-7; TRBD1 agrees at 9 bases. The germline CDR1 and CDR2 sequences are SGHDN and FVKESK. The CDR3 extends over 15 amino acids. Losses at the gene ends were 1 base for V and 4 bases for J; bases not matched to a gene: 5. CDR3 bases: TGTGCCAGCAGCCAAGGGACAGGGGTTCCTTACGAGCAGTACTTC. This gives the protein CASSQGTGVPYEQYF.

The chain links TRBV12-3 or TRBV12-4 to TRBJ1-1, with unresolved D. This CDR3 is built from 14 residues. Trimming removed 5 bases at V and 4 bases at J, with 14 bases between. CDR3 sequence: CASSPDIIATEAFF. The CDR3 nucleotides read TGTGCCAGCAGTCCCGACATAATTGCCACTGAAGCTTTCTTT.

J is TRBJ2-3 and V is TRBV5-1, with 11 nucleotides matching TRBD2. Germline V gene data show CDR1 as SGHRS and CDR2 as YFSETQ. Unmatched junction bases numbered 6, after V lost 4 bases and J lost 5 bases. CDR3 size: 15 residues. The CDR3 loop is CASSQGGTSGDTQYF. CDR3 DNA sequence: TGCGCCAGCAGCCAAGGGGGGACTAGCGGAGATACGCAGTATTTT.

This clonotype was counted only a few times. CDR3 sequence (DNA): TGCAGTGGGGTTTGGGGGGAGACCCAGTACTTC. Translating it yields CSGVWGETQYF. The rearrangement links TRBV20-1 to TRBJ2-5; the D gene could be TRBD1 or TRBD2 (5 bases each). CDR1 is DFQATT and CDR2 is SNEGSKA in the germline V gene (reference sequence). Trimming removed 7 bases from V and 5 bases from J, with 11 bases in between. The CDR3 is 11 residues long.

This clonotype was found a few times. This rearrangement joins TRBV11-3 to TRBJ1-2; TRBD1 aligns across 8 bases. Germline values: CDR1 SGHNT, CDR2 YENEEA. J was trimmed by 3 bases and V by 5 bases; bases with no gene match: 8. The CDR3 loop spans 15 amino acids. CDR3 in DNA: TGTGCCAGCAGCCCATCGACAGGGGTTTACTATGGCTACACCTTC. The encoded protein is CASSPSTGVYYGYTF.

V gene TRBV12-3 or TRBV12-4 combines with J gene TRBJ1-5, with D possibly being TRBD1 (6 bases). The V end was cut by 5 bases, the J end by 6 bases, with 14 bases between. The CDR3 spans 14 residues. The CDR3 reads CASSPSQGGQPQHF. The CDR3 coding sequence is TGTGCCAGCAGTCCTTCACAGGGAGGTCAGCCCCAGCATTTT.